The 22 T cell receptor beta chains in this list originate from one sample, sequenced in a study of early T cells in non-severe SARS-CoV-2 infection. Each CDR3 protein gets one entry after TCRdb re-called the 5' RACE reads with MiXCR. The sample records roughly 25,000 distinct CDR3 sequences, under 5% being singletons. The sample comprised whole blood. All receptors come from an adult who was a healthcare worker with PCR-confirmed SARS-CoV-2 infection or an uninfected control (not recorded which).

This clonotype was counted many times. The chain is built from TRBV5-1 and TRBJ2-3; D perhaps matches TRBD2 (5 bases). The CDR3 loop spans 15 amino acids. V was trimmed by 2 bases and J by 1 base, leaving 11 bases between them. CDR1 and CDR2 (germline): SGHRS, YFSETQ. CDR3 region: CASSLDGAGTDTQYF. Written as DNA, the CDR3 is TGCGCCAGCAGCTTAGATGGAGCGGGCACAGATACGCAGTATTTT.

This clonotype appeared a few times. J is TRBJ2-5 and V is TRBV10-3; TRBD1 matches 12 bases. The CDR3 has 15 residues. Germline V gives CDR1 ENHRY, CDR2 SYGVKD. V was clipped by 4 bases and J by 4 bases; unmatched bases: 4. The CDR3 DNA follows: TGTGCCATCAGTGGGGACAGGGGGCGCGGAGAGACCCAGTACTTC. This translates into CAISGDRGRGETQYF.

The chain employs TRBV19 and TRBJ1-5, with D possibly being TRBD1 (5 bases). Per germline, CDR1 LNHDA and CDR2 SQIVND (reference sequence). The CDR3 sequence is 14 residues long. With 10 bases removed from V and 0 bases from J, the gap between germline ends came to 13 bases. CDR3 in DNA: TGTGCCACTCGGGGGAGGTATAGCAATCAGCCCCAGCATTTT. Translating gives CATRGRYSNQPQHF. Full variable domain (missing parts from reference TRBV19 and TRBJ1-5): DGGITQSPKYLFRKEGQNVTLSCEQNLNHDAMYWYRQDPGQGLRLIYYSQIVNDFQKGDIAEGYSVSREKKESFPLTVTSAQKNPTAFYLCATRGRYSNQPQHFGDGTRLSIL.

This clonotype is classed as medium-sized. Here the CDR3 DNA reads TGTGCCAGCTCACCCCGACTAGCGGGAGGGAGTGAGCAGTTCTTC. Its protein is CASSPRLAGGSEQFF. The chain employs TRBV18 and TRBJ2-1, with TRBD2 identical over 14 bases. The V segment lost 3 bases and the J segment 9 bases; nucleotides outside the gene matches: 4. Per the germline V gene, CDR1 is KGHSH and CDR2 is LQKENI. The CDR3 extends over 15 amino acids. Together with reference TRBV18 and TRBJ2-1, the CDR3 gives the full variable domain: NAGVMQNPRHLVRRRGQEARLRCSPMKGHSHVYWYRQLPEEGLKFMVYLQKENIIDESGMPKERFSAEFPKEGPSILRIQQVVRGDSAAYFCASSPRLAGGSEQFFGPGTRLTVL.

In its sample, this clonotype was seen many times. This chain connects TRBV25-1 to TRBJ2-7, with 9 bases identical to TRBD2. There are 13 residues in the CDR3. V lost 6 bases, J lost 4 bases, and 4 bases stayed unmatched. Germline V gene sequence: CDR1 MGHDK, CDR2 SYGVNS. CDR3 in amino acids: CASSRAGGYEQYF. CDR3 DNA sequence: TGTGCCAGCAGCAGAGCGGGAGGTTACGAGCAGTACTTC.

This clonotype was found many times. This chain links TRBV7-2 with TRBJ2-5, with no clear D. The germline V gene encodes CDR1 SGHTA and CDR2 FQGNSA. The CDR3 loop spans 15 amino acids. Trimming removed 1 base from V and 2 bases from J, with 11 bases in between. CDR3 amino acids: CASSLGLSIQETQYF. Here the CDR3 DNA reads TGTGCCAGCAGCTTAGGGCTGTCGATACAAGAGACCCAGTACTTC.

This clonotype was recorded many times. V usage is TRBV12-3 or TRBV12-4 and J usage is TRBJ2-4; D might be TRBD2 (6 bases). V was cut by 2 bases and J by 8 bases, with 16 bases left in between. The CDR3 spans 15 residues. The CDR3 nucleotides read TGTGCCAGCAGTTTAAGTCGACCAACGGGGGACATTCAGTACTTC. Translated: CASSLSRPTGDIQYF.

This clonotype was observed a handful of times. This sequence joins TRBV5-4 and TRBJ2-7; unclear D gene. Trimming cost V 0 bases and J 7 bases, with 14 bases left between them. The CDR3 spans 14 residues. The germline gives CDR1 SGHNT, CDR2 YYREEE (reference sequence). The CDR3 reads CASSLVEPVGEQYF. The CDR3 DNA sequence: TGTGCCAGCAGCTTGGTCGAGCCGGTGGGGGAGCAGTACTTC. Full variable domain (remainder filled in from reference TRBV5-4 and TRBJ2-7): ETGVTQSPTHLIKTRGQQVTLRCSSQSGHNTVSWYQQALGQGPQFIFQYYREEENGRGNFPPRFSGLQFPNYSSELNVNALELDDSALYLCASSLVEPVGEQYFGPGTRLTVT.

The genes are TRBV6-5 and TRBJ1-1; D is perhaps TRBD1 (5 bases). The germline CDR1 and CDR2 sequences are MNHEY and SVGAGI. V was trimmed by 5 bases and J by 4 bases, leaving 17 bases between them. This CDR3 region has 15 residues. For the CDR3, the DNA is TGTGCCAGCAGTCGATGGGACTCACTCAGCACTGAAGCTTTCTTT. Its protein product is CASSRWDSLSTEAFF.

This clonotype was counted ten times or more. The chain joins TRBV15 to TRBJ2-3; D ambiguous. The CDR3 loop spans 14 amino acids. V was trimmed by 0 bases and J by 2 bases, leaving 6 bases between them. CDR1 is LNHNV, CDR2 YYDKDF, per germline (reference sequence). CDR3 nucleotide sequence: TGTGCCACCAGCAGAGAGGAGTCCACAGATACGCAGTATTTT. This gives the protein CATSREESTDTQYF.

This clonotype has at least ten counts. This chain connects TRBV6-2 or TRBV6-3 to TRBJ2-1, with TRBD2 as a possible D gene (6 bases). Germline assignment: CDR1 MNHEY and CDR2 SVGEGT. The V gene lost 5 bases and the J gene lost 2 bases, with 13 bases spanning the gap. The length of the CDR3 is 15 residues. CDR3 protein: CASSPGLLPYNEQFF. The CDR3 bases are TGTGCCAGCAGTCCGGGACTTCTGCCCTACAATGAGCAGTTCTTC.

This clonotype was found a few times. The chain couples TRBV4-1 to TRBJ1-5; D is uncertain. V lost 0 bases, J lost 4 bases, and 4 bases lay in between. The germline V gene encodes CDR1 MGHRA and CDR2 YSYEKL. CDR3 size: 13 residues. The CDR3 is CASSQDLNQPQHF. CDR3 nucleotides: TGCGCCAGCAGCCAAGATCTGAATCAGCCCCAGCATTTT.

This clonotype has a count of ten or more. V is TRBV6-6 and J is TRBJ2-2; D might be TRBD2 (6 bases). V was shortened by 6 bases and J by 1 base, with 6 bases between the two germline ends. Germline V gives CDR1 MNHNY, CDR2 SVGAGI (reference sequence). The CDR3 consists of 13 residues. CDR3 bases: TGTGCCAGCAGAGCGGGGAACACCGGGGAGCTGTTTTTT. Amino acids: CASRAGNTGELFF.

This clonotype was counted a few times. The rearrangement joins TRBV12-3 or TRBV12-4 to TRBJ2-1, with 13 bases fitting TRBD2. V was pared by 5 bases and J by 7 bases, with 5 bases of the junction left unmatched. This CDR3 contains 15 residues. DNA for the CDR3: TGTGCCAGCAGTAAAACGGGACTAGCGGGAAATGAGCAGTTCTTC. Protein product: CASSKTGLAGNEQFF.

Note on this clonotype: The missing conserved phenylalanine or tryptophan at the end of this CDR3 makes a read error likely. The chain joins TRBV20-1 to TRBJ2-1; no clear D gene. The CDR3 is 11 residues long. From germline, CDR1 is DFQATT and CDR2 SNEGSKA (reference sequence). Trimming removed 7 bases from V and 2 bases from J, with 6 bases in between. The DNA for the CDR3 is TGCAGTGTCGGTCCCTACAATGAGCAGTTCTCC. Protein sequence: CSVGPYNEQFS.

Ten or more counts support this clonotype. The J gene is TRBJ2-7, the V gene TRBV5-8; 8 bases are a match to TRBD1. The CDR3 contains 14 residues. V lost 5 bases and J lost 1; bases outside the gene matches: 5. Germline CDR1 and CDR2: SGHTS and YDEGEE. The CDR3 region is CASRLQGGSYEQYF. CDR3 sequence (DNA): TGTGCCAGCAGGTTACAGGGGGGATCCTACGAGCAGTACTTC.

Only a few counts were recorded for this clonotype. This chain joins TRBV6-6 and TRBJ2-2; a weak D match, TRBD1 (6 bases). CDR3 length equals 15 residues. CDR1 is MNHNY, CDR2 SVGAGI, per germline (reference sequence). The ends were cut back, 1 base at V and 1 base at J, with 7 bases in the middle. The CDR3 spells CASSYWGQNTGELFF. In nucleotides, the CDR3 is TGTGCCAGCAGTTACTGGGGACAGAACACCGGGGAGCTGTTTTTT.

This clonotype was detected only a few times. J is TRBJ2-7 and V is TRBV18, with D hard to call. The germline CDR1 and CDR2 sequences are KGHSH and LQKENI. The CDR3 is 11 amino acids. Trimming pared 4 bases from V and 6 bases from J, leaving 7 bases between. The CDR3 DNA follows: TGTGCCAGCTCACTGAACATCGAGCAGTACTTC. It codes for CASSLNIEQYF.

This clonotype was found many times. The chain joins TRBV7-2 to TRBJ2-1; D gene unclear. Germline V lookup: CDR1 SGHTA, CDR2 FQGNSA. This CDR3 has 14 amino acids. V lost 3 bases and J 5 bases, leaving 11 bases between the germline ends. The CDR3 here is CASSLRRQHNEQFF. The DNA of the CDR3 is TGTGCCAGCAGCTTGCGAAGGCAGCACAATGAGCAGTTCTTC. The variable domain in full, completed from reference TRBV7-2 and TRBJ2-1, reads GAGVSQSPSNKVTEKGKDVELRCDPISGHTALYWYRQSLGQGLEFLIYFQGNSAPDKSGLPSDRFSAERTGGSVSTLTIQRTQQEDSAVYLCASSLRRQHNEQFFGPGTRLTVL.

This clonotype was seen many times. This chain links TRBV7-6 with TRBJ2-7, with D unresolved. V lost 2 bases to trimming and J lost 0 bases, with 17 bases between them. From germline, CDR1 is SGHVS and CDR2 FNYEAQ. The CDR3 is made up of 17 amino acids. CDR3 in amino acids: CASSLHRAGSRSYEQYF. CDR3 nucleotides: TGTGCCAGCAGCTTACACCGGGCCGGCAGCCGCTCCTACGAGCAGTACTTC.

This clonotype was seen a few times. The gene calls are TRBV7-2 and TRBJ1-3; 7 nucleotides match TRBD1. Trimming removed 4 bases from V and 0 bases from J; junction bases left unmatched: 12. Germline lookup yields CDR1 SGHTA and CDR2 FQGNSA. This CDR3 comprises 18 residues. The CDR3 DNA follows: TGTGCCAGCAGCTCGGGTAGACAGGGCTATAGCTCTGGAAACACCATATATTTT. Amino acids: CASSSGRQGYSSGNTIYF.

This clonotype was detected ten times or more. The V and J genes are TRBV6-9 and TRBJ1-5; tentatively, D is TRBD1 (6 bases). This CDR3 spans 17 amino acids. Germline V gene data show CDR1 as MNHGY and CDR2 as SVAAGI. Trimming pared 6 bases from V and 5 bases from J, leaving 23 bases between. The CDR3 region is CASRATGFRRPDQPQHF. The CDR3 DNA reads TGTGCCAGCAGGGCAACAGGGTTCCGCCGGCCGGATCAGCCCCAGCATTTT.